These 25 T cell receptor beta chains originate from one sample sequenced in a study of CD8 T cells in Susac syndrome. After extraction with the RNeasy kit, roughly 0.45 to 1 ug of the RNA was reverse transcribed using random hexamers. TCRdb redid the calling of the immunoSEQ multiplex PCR reads with MiXCR, one entry per CDR3 protein. The sample lists 50,000 to 60,000 distinct CDR3 sequences, approximately 94% occurring once. Sample: CD8+ T cells from PBMCs. The receptors were sampled from a human donor in good health.

The V call is TRBV13, the J call TRBJ1-2; D is possibly TRBD1 (5 bases). CDR3 size: 14 residues. Germline V gene sequence: CDR1 PRHDT, CDR2 FYEKMQ (reference sequence). V lost 8 bases and J 5 bases, leaving 18 bases between the germline ends. The CDR3 nucleotides read TGTGCCAGCCGGAGAGGGGAAACCCTGTATGGCTACACCTTC. It yields the protein CASRRGETLYGYTF.

This clonotype was seen only once. The rearrangement joins TRBV1 to TRBJ1-1; TRBD1, the D gene given by the table, was not confirmed from the DNA. TRBV1 is designated a pseudogene. This CDR3 region has 13 residues. The CDR3 sequence: CTSETGANTEAFF. CDR3 coding DNA: TGCACCAGCGAAACAGGAGCGAACACTGAAGCTTTCTTT.

The chain combines TRBV20-1 with TRBJ1-1; D possibly corresponds to TRBD1 (5 bases). This CDR3 is 14 amino acids long. Germline-derived CDR1 and CDR2 are DFQATT and SNEGSKA (reference sequence). V was shortened by 6 bases and J by 6 bases, with 20 bases between the two germline ends. The CDR3 loop is CSAKWGQRSSEAFF. The CDR3 coding sequence is TGCAGTGCAAAGTGGGGCCAAAGGAGCTCTGAAGCTTTCTTT.

V is TRBV7-3 and J is TRBJ2-2, with 10 bases lining up with TRBD2. The CDR3 spans 17 residues. Germline CDR1 SGHTA, CDR2 FQGTGA. V shed 2 bases and J 2 bases; nucleotides not matched to a gene: 5. Here the CDR3 reads CASSLELAGLNTGELFF. CDR3 sequence (DNA): TGTGCCAGCAGCTTAGAACTAGCGGGGCTAAACACCGGGGAGCTGTTTTTT.

J is TRBJ1-2 and V is TRBV27; D uncertain. Germline V CDR1 and CDR2: MNHEY, SMNVEV (reference sequence). There are 15 residues in the CDR3. V shed 6 bases and J shed 0 bases, with 14 bases lying between them. The CDR3 DNA reads TGTGCCAGCAGCGTCGGGAGGGTAGCTAACTATGGCTACACCTTC. Translation gives CASSVGRVANYGYTF.

The rearrangement uses TRBV4-1 and TRBJ2-3; no firm D call. V was shortened by 0 bases and J by 0 bases, with 7 bases between the two germline ends. The germline CDR1 and CDR2 sequences are MGHRA and YSYEKL. This CDR3 comprises 15 residues. The CDR3, as DNA: TGCGCCAGCAGCCAAGAAGGGCCAAGCACAGATACGCAGTATTTT. It specifies CASSQEGPSTDTQYF.

The CDR3 here is CASSSRGTEAFF. Here the CDR3 DNA reads TGTGCCAGCAGCTCCAGAGGGACTGAAGCTTTCTTT. The chain links TRBV11-2 to TRBJ1-1; D unresolved. Germline CDR1 is SGHAT and CDR2 is FQNNGV. The CDR3 length is 12 residues. V lost 4 bases, J lost 5 bases, and 8 bases lay in between.

V and J are TRBV9 and TRBJ1-4; D gene ambiguous. Germline V gives CDR1 SGDLS, CDR2 YYNGEE. Trimming cost V 2 bases and J 5 bases, with 13 bases left between them. The CDR3 has 15 residues. CDR3 nucleotide sequence: TGTGCCAGCAGCGTCGAGGCAGGATTAAATGAAAAACTGTTTTTT. The encoded protein is CASSVEAGLNEKLFF.

The chain recombines TRBV27 with TRBJ2-5, with D perhaps assigned TRBD1 or TRBD2 (6 bases each). Trimming pared 3 bases from V and 1 base from J, leaving 15 bases between. Germline V CDR1 and CDR2: MNHEY, SMNVEV (reference sequence). There are 16 residues in the CDR3. This CDR3 reads CASSLGAAGPQETQYF. The CDR3 DNA sequence: TGTGCCAGCAGTTTGGGGGCTGCGGGGCCCCAAGAGACCCAGTACTTC.

The chain is built from TRBV29-1 and TRBJ2-7; weak D call: TRBD1 (6 bases). The CDR3 totals 13 residues. The ends were cut back, 7 bases at V and 3 bases at J, with 16 bases in the middle. The V gene's germline CDR1 is SQVTM and CDR2 ANQGSEA. CDR3 coding DNA: TGCAGCGCCCGGACAGTGGCCGGCTACGAGCAGTACTTC. It encodes CSARTVAGYEQYF.

The genes are TRBV14 and TRBJ2-7, with D perhaps TRBD1 (6 bases). The V and J ends lost 2 bases and 3 bases respectively, with 8 bases between them. The CDR3 loop spans 13 amino acids. The germline V gene has CDR1 SGHDN and CDR2 FVKESK. For the CDR3, the DNA is TGTGCCAGCAGCCAATCCAGGGGCTACGAGCAGTACTTC. Residues: CASSQSRGYEQYF.

This chain links TRBV12-3 or TRBV12-4 with TRBJ2-7; D might be TRBD1 (5 bases). The CDR3 sequence is 12 residues long. Trimming pared 3 bases from V and 6 bases from J, leaving 9 bases between. CDR3 sequence (DNA): TGTGCCAGCAGTTTGGGGCCGGTCGAGCAGTACTTC. The encoded protein is CASSLGPVEQYF.

The genes are TRBV9 and TRBJ1-1; D possibly corresponds to TRBD1 (5 bases). CDR1 and CDR2 (germline): SGDLS, YYNGEE. This CDR3 contains 14 residues. V lost 4 bases, J lost 3 bases, and 13 bases lay in between. The CDR3: CASSRTSSDTEAFF. CDR3 DNA sequence: TGTGCCAGCAGCCGGACATCTAGCGACACTGAAGCTTTCTTT.

CDR3 amino acids: CASSFRDRDIETQYF. CDR3 nucleotides: TGTGCCAGCAGCTTCCGGGACAGGGATATAGAGACCCAGTACTTC. V gene TRBV7-9 combines with J gene TRBJ2-5, with 9 bases that match TRBD1. CDR3 length: 15 residues. The trim removed 3 bases at V and 4 bases at J, leaving 6 bases unmatched. Germline loops: CDR1 SEHNR, CDR2 FQNEAQ (reference sequence).

This clonotype has just one count. The chain has TRBV30 and TRBJ2-5; 11 nucleotides align to TRBD2. The CDR3 loop spans 19 amino acids. Germline CDR1 reads GTSNPN; CDR2 reads SVGIG (reference sequence). The V and J ends lost 0 bases and 2 bases, in that order; junction bases with no gene match: 14. The CDR3 DNA is TGTGCCTGGAGTGTACTAAGAGGAGTAGCGGGGGGGCGACAAGAGACCCAGTACTTC. This translates into CAWSVLRGVAGGRQETQYF.

V usage is TRBV10-3 and J usage is TRBJ1-1; 7 bases line up with TRBD1. The length of the CDR3 is 16 residues. V gave up 0 bases and J gave up 5 bases; unmatched junction bases: 9. Germline-derived CDR1 and CDR2 are ENHRY and SYGVKD. In DNA form, the CDR3 reads TGTGCCATCAGTGAGTCCCTAAGGGGGCGCATAACTGAAGCTTTCTTT. Encoded protein: CAISESLRGRITEAFF.

The sample holds one count of this clonotype. This chain connects TRBV27 to TRBJ1-2; 7 positions match TRBD1. V lost 5 bases and J lost 2; bases outside the gene matches: 8. Looked up from germline, CDR1 is MNHEY and CDR2 is SMNVEV (reference sequence). The CDR3 length is 15 residues. In nucleotides, the CDR3 is TGTGCCAGCAGTCTCCGGGACAGCGTGAACTATGGCTACACCTTC. Its protein is CASSLRDSVNYGYTF.

V gene TRBV6-6 combines with J gene TRBJ2-7; 7 bases are shared with TRBD1. This CDR3 has 14 amino acids. V trimming: 0 bases; J trimming: 3 bases; junction bases outside the gene matches: 2. Germline V gene sequence: CDR1 MNHNY, CDR2 SVGAGI (reference sequence). The CDR3 region has the DNA TGTGCCAGCAGTTACTCCACAGGGGTCTACGAGCAGTACTTC. Translation: CASSYSTGVYEQYF.

This chain links TRBV19 with TRBJ2-5; no definite D call. CDR1 and CDR2 from the germline V gene are LNHDA and SQIVND (reference sequence). Between the trimmed V and J ends, which lost 1 base and 1 base, there was a span of 10 bases. The CDR3 is 15 amino acids. Here the CDR3 reads CASSIAQPSQETQYF. The DNA of the CDR3 is TGTGCCAGTAGTATAGCCCAACCTTCCCAAGAGACCCAGTACTTC.

V is TRBV3-1 and J is TRBJ2-7; D remains unclear. CDR3 size: 16 residues. V shed 4 bases and J shed 2 bases, with 18 bases lying between them. CDR1 LGHDT and CDR2 YNNKEL come from the germline V gene (reference sequence). In nucleotides, the CDR3 is TGTGCCAGCAGCCCAGGTGGGTACGACGGTACCTACGAGCAGTACTTC. It translates to CASSPGGYDGTYEQYF.

The rearrangement uses TRBV4-2 and TRBJ1-5; tentatively, D is TRBD1 (6 bases). Germline CDR1 and CDR2: LGHNA and YNFKEQ. V gave up 10 bases and J gave up 5 bases, with 21 bases separating them. The CDR3 is 15 residues long. This chain's CDR3 is CATSRTAGDDQPQHF. CDR3 bases: TGTGCCACTTCCCGGACGGCAGGGGACGATCAGCCCCAGCATTTT.

The J gene is TRBJ2-7, the V gene TRBV19; 13 positions agree with TRBD2. The length of the CDR3 is 19 residues. CDR1 LNHDA and CDR2 SQIVND come from the germline V gene (reference sequence). The J segment lost 5 bases and the V segment lost 3 bases, leaving 16 bases of the junction unmatched. The CDR3 reads CASSIHAGTSGASGNEQYF. DNA of the CDR3: TGTGCCAGTAGTATTCATGCCGGGACTAGCGGGGCTTCCGGGAACGAGCAGTACTTC.

The genes are TRBV4-2 and TRBJ1-5; 8 positions match TRBD1. This CDR3 is 15 amino acids long. CDR1 is LGHNA, CDR2 YNFKEQ, per germline. With 4 bases clipped from V and 6 bases from J, the junction kept 8 bases outside the gene matches. This CDR3 is CASSRGQGEGQPQHF. CDR3 nucleotide sequence: TGTGCCAGCAGCCGCGGACAGGGAGAAGGTCAGCCCCAGCATTTT.

This clonotype showed up just a few times. The rearrangement joins TRBV11-2 to TRBJ2-3; no clear D. The CDR3 covers 15 residues. Germline CDR1 and CDR2: SGHAT and FQNNGV. Between the trimmed V and J ends, which lost 3 bases and 0 bases, there was a span of 10 bases. The CDR3 nucleotides read TGTGCCAGCAGCTTGTTCTACAGAAGCACAGATACGCAGTATTTT. Translation: CASSLFYRSTDTQYF.

V is TRBV9 and J is TRBJ2-3, with 9 bases identical to TRBD2. V was pared by 2 bases and J by 8 bases, with 12 bases of the junction left unmatched. The CDR3 has 16 residues. In germline, CDR1 is SGDLS, CDR2 YYNGEE. CDR3 sequence: CASSVFAGGEEGTQYF. The CDR3 bases are TGTGCCAGCAGCGTCTTTGCGGGGGGGGAGGAGGGTACGCAGTATTTT. Supplemented by reference TRBV9 and TRBJ2-3, the full variable domain reads DSGVTQTPKHLITATGQRVTLRCSPRSGDLSVYWYQQSLDQGLQFLIQYYNGEERAKGNILERFSAQQFPDLHSELNLSSLELGDSALYFCASSVFAGGEEGTQYFGPGTRLTVL.